This passage covers 10 T cell receptor beta chains from one sample sequenced in a study of blood T cell repertoires in COVID-19. Assay used: immunoSEQ multiplex PCR; TCRdb lists only in-frame clones, some missing. The sample has over 130,000 clones; 70% to 90% are singletons. The sequencing input was peripheral blood. These receptors were obtained from a man in his fifties with acute or convalescent COVID-19.

The rearrangement joins TRBV5-4 to TRBJ1-2, with D hard to call. Germline V gene data show CDR1 as SGHNT and CDR2 as YYREEE (reference sequence). The CDR3 covers 13 residues. V was clipped by 0 bases and J by 6 bases, with 9 bases between them. CDR3 loop: CASSLGRRDGYTF. CDR3 coding DNA: TGTGCCAGCAGCTTGGGGAGGAGGGATGGCTACACCTTC. The whole variable domain, filled in from reference TRBV5-4 and TRBJ1-2, reads ETGVTQSPTHLIKTRGQQVTLRCSSQSGHNTVSWYQQALGQGPQFIFQYYREEENGRGNFPPRFSGLQFPNYSSELNVNALELDDSALYLCASSLGRRDGYTFGSGTRLTVV.

The chain has TRBV20-1 and TRBJ2-1; D perhaps matches TRBD1 (5 bases). Germline CDR1 and CDR2: DFQATT and SNEGSKA (reference sequence). The CDR3 is 11 residues long. V lost 4 bases to trimming and J lost 10 bases, with 11 bases between them. The CDR3: CSAIRQPEQFF. Written as DNA, the CDR3 is TGCAGTGCTATTAGACAGCCCGAGCAGTTCTTC.

DNA for the CDR3: TGTGCCAGCTCACCAGGCGTAGCGGGGGCCAGCTCCTACGAGCAGTACTTC. Protein sequence: CASSPGVAGASSYEQYF. The chain is built from TRBV18 and TRBJ2-7, with 9 positions matching TRBD2. In germline, CDR1 is KGHSH, CDR2 LQKENI. V was clipped by 2 bases and J by 0 bases; unmatched bases: 8. This CDR3 has 17 residues.

CDR3 region: CASSPLAGNSYEQYF. The CDR3 nucleotides are TGTGCCAGCAGCCCACTCGCGGGGAACTCCTACGAGCAGTACTTC. This sequence joins TRBV6-5 and TRBJ2-7, with D perhaps matching TRBD2 (6 bases). CDR3 size: 15 residues. CDR1 is MNHEY, CDR2 SVGAGI, per germline. V was cut by 6 bases and J by 0 bases, with 15 bases left in between.

The V and J genes are TRBV27 and TRBJ2-3; TRBD2 agrees at 9 bases. Trimming at V came to 5 bases and at J to 2 bases, leaving 5 bases not matched to a gene. Germline values: CDR1 MNHEY, CDR2 SMNVEV (reference sequence). The CDR3 extends over 15 amino acids. The CDR3 loop reads CASSLRLAATDTQYF. The DNA for the CDR3 is TGTGCCAGCAGTCTACGACTAGCGGCCACAGATACGCAGTATTTT.

The sample holds a few counts of this clone. This rearrangement joins TRBV18 to TRBJ2-7, with 7 bases aligning to TRBD1. V gave up 5 bases and J gave up 7 bases; unmatched junction bases: 2. This CDR3 region has 11 residues. Germline V gives CDR1 KGHSH, CDR2 LQKENI. As DNA, the CDR3 is TGTGCCAGCTCAGGGACAGCTGAGCAGTACTTC. It translates to CASSGTAEQYF.

The J gene is TRBJ2-2, the V gene TRBV18, with 8 bases fitting TRBD1. This CDR3 is built from 14 residues. From germline, CDR1 is KGHSH and CDR2 LQKENI. After removal of 2 bases from V and 6 bases from J, the junction contained 2 bases not matched to a gene. CDR3 amino acids: CASSPGQGSGELFF. CDR3 DNA sequence: TGTGCCAGCTCACCAGGACAGGGCTCCGGGGAGCTGTTTTTT.

The CDR3 spells CASSLGQGIGYGYTF. CDR3 sequence (DNA): TGTGCCAGCAGCTTAGGGCAGGGGATAGGGTATGGCTACACCTTC. The chain combines TRBV7-2 with TRBJ1-2, with a tentative D call TRBD1 (6 bases). The CDR3 is made up of 15 amino acids. V gave up 1 base and J gave up 5 bases, with 14 bases separating them. The germline V gene encodes CDR1 SGHTA and CDR2 FQGNSA. The full variable domain, completed using reference TRBV7-2 and TRBJ1-2, is GAGVSQSPSNKVTEKGKDVELRCDPISGHTALYWYRQSLGQGLEFLIYFQGNSAPDKSGLPSDRFSAERTGGSVSTLTIQRTQQEDSAVYLCASSLGQGIGYGYTFGSGTRLTVV.

This rearrangement joins TRBV6-5 to TRBJ1-4; D uncertain. V lost 3 bases, J lost 3 bases, and 5 bases lay in between. Per germline, CDR1 MNHEY and CDR2 SVGAGI. The CDR3 covers 13 residues. Written as DNA, the CDR3 is TGTGCCAGCAGTTATCGGGCTAATGAAAAACTGTTTTTT. Its translation is CASSYRANEKLFF.

This clone has only a few counts. V gene TRBV5-4 combines with J gene TRBJ1-3, with 7 positions matching TRBD1. The CDR3 has 18 amino acids. Germline values: CDR1 SGHNT, CDR2 YYREEE (reference sequence). Unmatched junction bases numbered 13, after V lost 0 bases and J lost 4 bases. In DNA form, the CDR3 reads TGTGCCAGCAGCTTGGCCCCACAGGGGTTTTCTTTAGGAAACACCATATATTTT. It codes for CASSLAPQGFSLGNTIYF.